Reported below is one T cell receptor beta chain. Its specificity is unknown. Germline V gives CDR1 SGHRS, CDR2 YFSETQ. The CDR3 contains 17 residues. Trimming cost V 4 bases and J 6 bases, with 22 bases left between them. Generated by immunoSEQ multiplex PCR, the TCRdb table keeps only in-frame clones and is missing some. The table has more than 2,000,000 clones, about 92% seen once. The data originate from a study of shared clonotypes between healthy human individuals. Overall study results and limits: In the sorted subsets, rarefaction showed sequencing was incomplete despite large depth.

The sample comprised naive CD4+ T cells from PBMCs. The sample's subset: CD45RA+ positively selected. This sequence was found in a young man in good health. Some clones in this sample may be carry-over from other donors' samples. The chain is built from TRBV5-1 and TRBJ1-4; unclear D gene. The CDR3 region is CASSAVVPRDGDEKLFF. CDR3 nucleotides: TGCGCCAGCAGCGCAGTGGTGCCCCGTGACGGCGATGAAAAACTGTTTTTT.